This T cell receptor (beta chain) comes out of a study of blood T cells in healthy people across ages. Study-wide results and caveats: The diversity estimates, figures obtained from one million T cells, were considered underestimates.

Trimming removed 2 bases from V and 3 bases from J, with 10 bases in between. The CDR3 has 15 residues. Germline V gene sequence: CDR1 SGHTA, CDR2 FQGNSA. Isolated per sample were at least 6.5 million PBMCs. A second PCR, run for about 7 to 11 cycles, used a sample-barcoded 5' primer plus a J-beta primer mix. Each CDR3 protein gets one entry after TCRdb re-called the 5' RACE reads with MiXCR. The table lists about 1.8 million distinct CDR3 sequences, roughly 49% of them singletons. This clonotype occurred once. Its antigen is still unknown. This receptor was taken from a woman aged 40 to 55 in good health. The material sequenced was blood. The genes are TRBV7-2 and TRBJ1-4; D unresolved. The CDR3 sequence is CASSLIGRANEKLFF. CDR3 coding DNA: TGTGCCAGCAGCTTAATCGGACGCGCTAATGAAAAACTGTTTTTT. Complete variable domain (other parts from reference TRBV7-2 and TRBJ1-4): GAGVSQSPSNKVTEKGKDVELRCDPISGHTALYWYRQSLGQGLEFLIYFQGNSAPDKSGLPSDRFSAERTGGSVSTLTIQRTQQEDSAVYLCASSLIGRANEKLFFGSGTQLSVL.